Shown below are 5 T cell receptor beta chains from a single sample sequenced in a study of CD8 T cells in Susac syndrome. RNA amounts of roughly 0.45 to 1 ug underwent reverse transcription with random hexamers. TCRdb called the immunoSEQ multiplex PCR reads again in MiXCR, with one record for every CDR3 protein. The sample contains roughly 180,000 distinct CDR3 sequences, about 95% of which appear only once. Input material: CD4+ T cells from PBMCs. Receptors originate from a human donor in good health.

J is TRBJ2-5 and V is TRBV27, with 8 nucleotides matching TRBD1. CDR3 size: 15 residues. CDR1 is MNHEY and CDR2 is SMNVEV in the germline V gene (reference sequence). Trimming removed 1 base from V and 5 bases from J; junction bases left unmatched: 6. DNA of the CDR3: TGTGCCAGCAGTTTATATGGACAGGGATGGGAGACCCAGTACTTC. Encoded protein: CASSLYGQGWETQYF.

The chain links TRBV7-9 to TRBJ2-2, with a tentative D call TRBD2 (5 bases). Deletions cut 4 bases from V and 2 bases from J, with 8 bases between. This CDR3 has 14 amino acids. Germline V lookup: CDR1 SEHNR, CDR2 FQNEAQ (reference sequence). The CDR3, as DNA: TGTGCCAGCAGCTCGACTACTAACACCGGGGAGCTGTTTTTT. It encodes CASSSTTNTGELFF.

The rearrangement uses TRBV30 and TRBJ2-7; D possibly corresponds to TRBD2 (6 bases). In germline, CDR1 is GTSNPN, CDR2 SVGIG (reference sequence). This CDR3 is built from 12 residues. Trimming removed 3 bases from V and 5 bases from J, with 11 bases in between. The CDR3 bases are TGTGCCTGGAGAGGGACTGGGGACGAGCAGTACTTC. It translates to CAWRGTGDEQYF.

The sample holds one count of this clonotype. The rearrangement joins TRBV6-2 or TRBV6-3 to TRBJ2-3, with TRBD2 identical over 10 bases. Germline CDR1 reads MNHEY; CDR2 reads SVGEGT. The V gene end was trimmed by 6 bases and the J gene end by 1 base; junction bases not matched to a gene: 7. This CDR3 has 16 amino acids. The CDR3 DNA follows: TGTGCCAGCAGGACGGGACTAGCGAGGGGCACAGATACGCAGTATTTT. Amino acid sequence: CASRTGLARGTDTQYF.

J is TRBJ2-1 and V is TRBV7-2; TRBD2 aligns across 8 bases. Trimming at V came to 5 bases and at J to 12 bases, leaving 9 bases not matched to a gene. This CDR3 comprises 13 residues. Looked up from germline, CDR1 is SGHTA and CDR2 is FQGNSA. The chain's CDR3 is CASSPIRGLGQFF. In nucleotides, the CDR3 is TGTGCCAGCAGCCCAATAAGGGGACTAGGGCAGTTCTTC.